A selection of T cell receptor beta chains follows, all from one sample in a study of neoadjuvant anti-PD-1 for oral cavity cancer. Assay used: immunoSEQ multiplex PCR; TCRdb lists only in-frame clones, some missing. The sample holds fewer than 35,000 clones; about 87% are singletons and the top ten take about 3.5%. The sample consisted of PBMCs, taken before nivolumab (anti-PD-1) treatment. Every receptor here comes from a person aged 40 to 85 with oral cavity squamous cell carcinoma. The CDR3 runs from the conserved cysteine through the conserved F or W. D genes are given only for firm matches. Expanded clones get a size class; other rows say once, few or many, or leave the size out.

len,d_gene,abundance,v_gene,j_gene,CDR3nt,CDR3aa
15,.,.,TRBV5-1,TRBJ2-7,TGCGCCAGCCGCTCCACCGAAGGACTGCTCTACGAGCAGTACTTC,CASRSTEGLLYEQYF
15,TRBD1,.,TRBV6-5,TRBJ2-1,TGTGCCAGCTCCATAGACAGGGATATAGGTTATGGGCAGTTCTTC,CASSIDRDIGYGQFF
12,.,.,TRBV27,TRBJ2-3,TGTGCCAGCAAGACAAACACAGATACGCAGTATTTT,CASKTNTDTQYF
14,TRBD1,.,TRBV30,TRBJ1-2,TGTGCCTGGACCCGGGACAGGGTAAACTATGGCTACACCTTC,CAWTRDRVNYGYTF
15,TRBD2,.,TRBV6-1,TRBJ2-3,TGTGCCAGCAGTGAACTAGCGGGGGGGCCAGATACGCAGTATTTT,CASSELAGGPDTQYF
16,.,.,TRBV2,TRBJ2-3,TGTGCCAGCAGCGGGCCAGGAAGCGGGTCCACAGATACGCAGTATTTT,CASSGPGSGSTDTQYF
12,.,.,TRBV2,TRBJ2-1,TGTGCCAGCACCCGGGACCACAATGAGCAGTTCTTC,CASTRDHNEQFF
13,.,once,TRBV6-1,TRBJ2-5,TGTGCCAGCAGTGAAGAGGCAGGGGAGACCCAGTACTTC,CASSEEAGETQYF
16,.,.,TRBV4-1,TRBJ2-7,TGCGCCAGCAGCCAATCTAGTGCTGGGATTACCTACGAGCAGTACTTC,CASSQSSAGITYEQYF
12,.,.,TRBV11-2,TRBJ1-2,TGTGCCAGCAGCTACCTAGACTATGGCTACACCTTC,CASSYLDYGYTF
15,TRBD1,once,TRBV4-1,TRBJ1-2,TGCGCCAGCAGTCTTAGTTCAGGGGGCAACTATGGCTACACCTTC,CASSLSSGGNYGYTF
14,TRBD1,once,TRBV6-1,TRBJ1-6,TGTGCCAGCAGCGGGGGACAGGGGAATTCACCCCTCCACTTT,CASSGGQGNSPLHF
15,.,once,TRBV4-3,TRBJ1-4,TGCGCCAGCAGCCAAGATCTCAGGAGGGGCGAAAAACTGTTTTTT,CASSQDLRRGEKLFF
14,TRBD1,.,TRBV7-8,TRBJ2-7,TGTGCCAGCAGCCCGGGGACAGCCCTAAACGAGCAGTACTTC,CASSPGTALNEQYF
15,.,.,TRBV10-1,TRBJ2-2,TGCGCCAGCAGTGAGAGGAGGGGGCGCACCGGGGAGCTGTTTTTT,CASSERRGRTGELFF
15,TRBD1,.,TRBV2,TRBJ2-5,TGTGCCAGCAGTGAAAGCCTGGACAGGGGCAACACCCAGTACTTC,CASSESLDRGNTQYF
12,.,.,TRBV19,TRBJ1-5,TGTGCCAGTAGAAAGAGCAATCAGCCCCAGCATTTT,CASRKSNQPQHF
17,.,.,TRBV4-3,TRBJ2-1,TGCGCCAGCAGCCAAGATATGGTCCTAGGGCACCCGGATGAGCAGTTCTTC,CASSQDMVLGHPDEQFF
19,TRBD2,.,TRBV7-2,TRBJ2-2,TGTGCCAGCAGCTTAGCGGGCCCGGCGGGGGGCCAGAACACCGGGGAGCTGTTTTTT,CASSLAGPAGGQNTGELFF
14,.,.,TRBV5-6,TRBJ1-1,TGTGCCAGCAGCCCTGGGACACTGAACACTGAAGCTTTCTTT,CASSPGTLNTEAFF
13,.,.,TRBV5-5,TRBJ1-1,TGTGCCAGCAGCTTGGAGGAGCAGCGGGCGGCTTTCTTT,CASSLEEQRAAFF
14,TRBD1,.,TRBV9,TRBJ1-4,TGTGCCAGCAGCGTAGGGTCAGGGGGTGAAAAACTGTTTTTT,CASSVGSGGEKLFF
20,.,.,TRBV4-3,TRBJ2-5,TGCGCCAGCAGCCAAGATGCGGGATTCATACGGGGGAGAATCCAAGAGACCCAGTACTTC,CASSQDAGFIRGRIQETQYF
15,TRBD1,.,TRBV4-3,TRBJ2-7,TGCGCCAGCAGCGCAGGGACAGGGAATTCCTACGAGCAGTACTTC,CASSAGTGNSYEQYF
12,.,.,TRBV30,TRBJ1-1,TGTGCCTGGAGGAGAGAGAACACTGAAGCTTTCTTT,CAWRRENTEAFF
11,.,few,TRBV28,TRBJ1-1,TGTGCCAGCAGTCTTTTTTATGAAGCTTTCTTT,CASSLFYEAFF
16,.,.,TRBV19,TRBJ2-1,TGTGCCAGTAGTATTGAGGCGAGGAGCTCCTACAATGAGCAGTTCTTC,CASSIEARSSYNEQFF
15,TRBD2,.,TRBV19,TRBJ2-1,TGTGCCAGTAGTATAGTGGGACTAGCTATTTCTGAGCAGTTCTTC,CASSIVGLAISEQFF
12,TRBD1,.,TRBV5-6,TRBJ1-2,TGTGCCAGCAGCCTAGACAGGGATGGCTACACCTTC,CASSLDRDGYTF
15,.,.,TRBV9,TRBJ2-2,TGTGCCAGCAGCGCCCTCGGGGCAGGGCCCGGGGAGCTGTTTTTT,CASSALGAGPGELFF
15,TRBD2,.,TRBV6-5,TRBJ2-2,TGTGCCAGCAGTTATAGCGGGGCATTCACCGGGGAGCTGTTTTTT,CASSYSGAFTGELFF
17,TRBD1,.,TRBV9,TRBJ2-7,TGTGCCAGCAGCGTAGGGGACCCGGGACAGGGCGCCTACGAGCAGTACTTC,CASSVGDPGQGAYEQYF
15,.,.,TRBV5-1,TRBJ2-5,TGCGCCAGCAGCTTGGACGGGCGGTGGCAAGAGACCCAGTACTTC,CASSLDGRWQETQYF
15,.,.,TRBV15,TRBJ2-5,TGTGCCACCAGCAGAGAGGGCTCTTCCCAAGAGACCCAGTACTTC,CATSREGSSQETQYF
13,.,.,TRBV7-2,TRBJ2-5,TGTGCCAGCAGCCCGAGGGCTTCAGAGACCCAGTACTTC,CASSPRASETQYF
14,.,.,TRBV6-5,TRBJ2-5,TGTGCCAGCAGCCTATTTACAGGCTCGGAGACCCAGTACTTC,CASSLFTGSETQYF
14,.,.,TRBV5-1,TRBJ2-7,TGCGCCAGCAGCCTGCTTGGGGGCAGCTACGAGCAGTACTTC,CASSLLGGSYEQYF
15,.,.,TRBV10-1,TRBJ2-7,TGCGCCAGCAGTGAGTCGGCTCTGGGGTCCTACGAGCAGTACTTC,CASSESALGSYEQYF
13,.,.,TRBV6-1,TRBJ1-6,TGTGCCAGCAGCTACAGGAAGGGCTCACCCCTCCACTTT,CASSYRKGSPLHF
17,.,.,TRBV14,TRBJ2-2,TGTGCCAGCAGCCACGGAAAGGAGAGGGATTCTGGCGGGGAGCTGTTTTTT,CASSHGKERDSGGELFF
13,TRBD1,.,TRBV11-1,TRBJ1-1,TGTGCCAGCAGATTGACAGGGAGCACTGAAGCTTTCTTT,CASRLTGSTEAFF